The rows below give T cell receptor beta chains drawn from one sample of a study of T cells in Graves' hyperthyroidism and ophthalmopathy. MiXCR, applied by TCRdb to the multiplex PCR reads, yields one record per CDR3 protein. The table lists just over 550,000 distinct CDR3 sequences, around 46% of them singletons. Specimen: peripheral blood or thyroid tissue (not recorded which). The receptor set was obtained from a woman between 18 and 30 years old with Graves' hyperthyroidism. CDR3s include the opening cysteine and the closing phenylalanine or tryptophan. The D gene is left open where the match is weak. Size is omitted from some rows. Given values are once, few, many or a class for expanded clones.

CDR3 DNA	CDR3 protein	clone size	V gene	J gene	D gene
TGTGCCAGTAGTCAACAGGGTACAGACACCATATATTTT	CASSQQGTDTIYF	many	TRBV19	TRBJ1-3	.
TGTGCCAGCAGCGCCGACAGCCGCTATGGCTACACCTTC	CASSADSRYGYTF	.	TRBV7-2	TRBJ1-2	.
TGTGCCAGTATGGACAGGGAACAGGACTATGGCTACACCTTC	CASMDREQDYGYTF	.	TRBV19	TRBJ1-2	TRBD1
TGTGCCAGTAGTATTACAGGGGCCTACGAGCAGTACTTC	CASSITGAYEQYF	few	TRBV19	TRBJ2-7	TRBD1
TGTGCCAGCAGCGCCCATGGGACTAGCCTCTCCTACGAGCAGTACTTC	CASSAHGTSLSYEQYF	.	TRBV7-9	TRBJ2-7	TRBD2
TGTGCCAGCCTCACAGGGGGCAACGATGGCTACACCTTC	CASLTGGNDGYTF	.	TRBV25-1	TRBJ1-2	TRBD1
TGTGCCAGCAGCTTACAGACTGGGGGCAATCAGCCCCAGCATTTT	CASSLQTGGNQPQHF	.	TRBV7-2	TRBJ1-5	.
TGTGCCAGCAGTGAATTAGTCACAGGGAGCTCCTATAATTCACCCCTCCACTTT	CASSELVTGSSYNSPLHF	.	TRBV7-6	TRBJ1-6	.
TGTGCCAGCAGGGGCGGACAGGGTTATCAGCCCCAGCATTTT	CASRGGQGYQPQHF	.	TRBV2	TRBJ1-5	TRBD1
TGTGCCAGCAGCGTAGCCCGAGATTCACCCCTCCACTTT	CASSVARDSPLHF	many	TRBV9	TRBJ1-6	.
TGCAGCGTTGACTTCCAGGCAGGGAGCTATGGCTACACCTTC	CSVDFQAGSYGYTF	many	TRBV29-1	TRBJ1-2	.
TGTGCCAGCAGTTTAGGAGGGAACACCGGGGAGCTGTTTTTT	CASSLGGNTGELFF	many	TRBV5-1	TRBJ2-2	.
TGTGCCAGCAGCTCCGGGACAGGGCTCTCACCCCTCCACTTT	CASSSGTGLSPLHF	.	TRBV7-2	TRBJ1-6	TRBD1
TGCAGCGTGCGACAGATCAATCAGCCCCAGCATTTT	CSVRQINQPQHF	.	TRBV29-1	TRBJ1-5	.
TGTGCCAGCAGCGAGCCGGGACAGGTGACCTACGAGCAGTACTTC	CASSEPGQVTYEQYF	.	TRBV11-1	TRBJ2-7	TRBD1